The T cell receptor (beta chain) under discussion was sequenced for a study of cytomegalovirus exposure and HLA in healthy donors. The study, taken as a whole, reports: A later analysis showed HLA-associated TCR beta chains outstripping equally common others in clonal expansion.

Regarding this clone: Its antigen is not identified.

CDR3 size: 18 residues. V was pared by 0 bases and J by 2 bases, with 19 bases between. CDR1 SGDLS and CDR2 YYNGEE come from the germline V gene. The PCR ran on 60 Vbeta and 13 Jbeta primers. This table comes from immunoSEQ multiplex PCR, and its TCRdb copy is limited to in-frame clones, with some not included. The table lists some 160,000 clones, roughly 9.4% of them singletons. Sequenced: PBMCs. The chain couples TRBV9 to TRBJ2-3, with a tentative D call TRBD2 (7 bases). The TCR originated in a male donor in good health and CMV-seronegative. For the CDR3, the DNA is TGTGCCAGCAGCGTAGATTTGCGGGGGCCGTCTGACACAGATACGCAGTATTTT. Encoded protein: CASSVDLRGPSDTDTQYF.